This T cell receptor beta chain was captured in a study of CD8 T cells in Susac syndrome. When the RNA was reverse transcribed, random hexamers were used with an input of roughly 0.5 to 1 ug. TCRdb analysed the immunoSEQ multiplex PCR reads with MiXCR anew, one entry per CDR3 protein. The table lists approximately 120,000 distinct CDR3 sequences, 90% to 95% of them singletons, with less than 0.25% in the top ten. The sample comprised CD8+ T cells from PBMCs. The clonotype was recovered from a human donor with Susac syndrome.

The CDR3 bases are TGTGCCAGCAGTCCCAGACCCGGCGAGCAGTACTTC. This gives the protein CASSPRPGEQYF. V is TRBV12-3 or TRBV12-4 and J is TRBJ2-7; no clear D. This CDR3 is 12 amino acids long. With 5 bases removed from V and 6 bases from J, the gap between germline ends came to 11 bases.